These T cell receptor beta chains were read from a single sample in a study of blood T cell repertoires in COVID-19. The method was immunoSEQ multiplex PCR; TCRdb's version includes in-frame clones alone and lacks a portion of them. Here the sample spans 200,000 to 250,000 clones, 86% being singletons. Sequencing input: peripheral blood. All receptors derive from a man aged 30-40 years who had recovered from COVID-19. Each CDR3 is given with its conserved first and last residue. The D gene is left open where the match is weak. Rows may omit the clone size; those that give it use once, few, many or a size class.

d_call: .; clone_size: .; v_call: TRBV6-6; j_call: TRBJ1-5; cdr3_aa: CASSTEGQPQHF; cdr3_nt: TGTGCCAGCAGTACAGAAGGTCAGCCCCAGCATTTT
d_call: .; clone_size: .; v_call: TRBV7-9; j_call: TRBJ2-5; cdr3_aa: CASSFVGQGGRKTQYF; cdr3_nt: TGTGCCAGCAGCTTCGTCGGCCAGGGGGGCAGGAAGACCCAGTACTTC
d_call: .; clone_size: .; v_call: TRBV12-1; j_call: TRBJ2-2; cdr3_aa: CATSRGAASTGELFF; cdr3_nt: TGTGCCACCAGCCGGGGGGCCGCCAGCACCGGGGAGCTGTTTTTT
d_call: .; clone_size: .; v_call: TRBV19; j_call: TRBJ2-3; cdr3_aa: CASKTVQTGDTQYF; cdr3_nt: TGTGCCAGTAAGACAGTCCAAACGGGAGATACGCAGTATTTT
d_call: .; clone_size: once; v_call: TRBV29-1; j_call: TRBJ1-1; cdr3_aa: CSVEGGGAGTEAFF; cdr3_nt: TGCAGCGTTGAGGGGGGAGGGGCAGGCACTGAAGCTTTCTTT
d_call: .; clone_size: .; v_call: TRBV5-1; j_call: TRBJ2-2; cdr3_aa: CASSLEFRGRTGELFF; cdr3_nt: TGCGCCAGCAGCTTGGAATTCAGGGGAAGAACCGGGGAGCTGTTTTTT
d_call: TRBD1; clone_size: .; v_call: TRBV5-1; j_call: TRBJ1-5; cdr3_aa: CASSFGGTGGSNQPQHF; cdr3_nt: TGCGCCAGCAGCTTTGGGGGGACAGGGGGCAGCAATCAGCCCCAGCATTTT
d_call: TRBD2; clone_size: .; v_call: TRBV10-1; j_call: TRBJ2-3; cdr3_aa: CASSYGGVSDTQYF; cdr3_nt: TGCGCCAGCAGTTACGGGGGGGTTTCAGATACGCAGTATTTT
d_call: .; clone_size: .; v_call: TRBV29-1; j_call: TRBJ2-7; cdr3_aa: CSVAFNYEQYF; cdr3_nt: TGCAGCGTTGCCTTTAACTACGAGCAGTACTTC
d_call: .; clone_size: .; v_call: TRBV18; j_call: TRBJ2-7; cdr3_aa: CASSPQEDYEQYF; cdr3_nt: TGTGCCAGCTCACCGCAGGAGGACTACGAGCAGTACTTC
d_call: .; clone_size: .; v_call: TRBV20-1; j_call: TRBJ2-2; cdr3_aa: CSARGGGELFF; cdr3_nt: TGCAGTGCTAGGGGAGGTGGCGAGCTGTTTTTT
d_call: TRBD1; clone_size: few; v_call: TRBV3-1/TRBV3-2; j_call: TRBJ2-2; cdr3_aa: CASSQALPGQGAAGELFF; cdr3_nt: TGTGCCAGCAGCCAAGCCCTACCGGGACAGGGGGCCGCCGGGGAGCTGTTTTTT
d_call: TRBD1; clone_size: .; v_call: TRBV2; j_call: TRBJ2-7; cdr3_aa: CASSEAWGNRGTYEQYF; cdr3_nt: TGTGCCAGCAGTGAAGCGTGGGGTAACAGGGGCACCTACGAGCAGTACTTC
d_call: TRBD1; clone_size: .; v_call: TRBV27; j_call: TRBJ1-5; cdr3_aa: CASSFGQDQPQHF; cdr3_nt: TGTGCCAGCAGTTTCGGACAGGATCAGCCCCAGCATTTT
d_call: .; clone_size: .; v_call: TRBV7-9; j_call: TRBJ1-1; cdr3_aa: CASSAGEPMNTEAFF; cdr3_nt: TGTGCCAGCAGTGCAGGCGAGCCAATGAACACTGAAGCTTTCTTT
d_call: .; clone_size: .; v_call: TRBV19; j_call: TRBJ1-1; cdr3_aa: CASSTPSTSAPRAFF; cdr3_nt: TGTGCCAGTAGTACCCCCTCAACATCAGCCCCGAGGGCTTTCTTT
d_call: TRBD1; clone_size: .; v_call: TRBV5-1; j_call: TRBJ1-1; cdr3_aa: CASSLAQGATEAFF; cdr3_nt: TGCGCCAGCAGCTTGGCACAGGGGGCCACTGAAGCTTTCTTT
d_call: .; clone_size: .; v_call: TRBV5-6; j_call: TRBJ1-2; cdr3_aa: CASSFGGRSYGYTF; cdr3_nt: TGTGCCAGCAGCTTCGGGGGGCGATCCTATGGCTACACCTTC
d_call: .; clone_size: .; v_call: TRBV6-6; j_call: TRBJ1-2; cdr3_aa: CASSPGGGYAGYTF; cdr3_nt: TGTGCCAGCAGCCCCGGGGGGGGGTATGCGGGCTACACCTTC
d_call: .; clone_size: .; v_call: TRBV21-1; j_call: TRBJ1-5; cdr3_aa: CASRGNQPQHF; cdr3_nt: TGTGCCAGCCGGGGCAATCAGCCCCAGCATTTT
d_call: TRBD1; clone_size: .; v_call: TRBV2; j_call: TRBJ2-1; cdr3_aa: CASRDRDYNEQFF; cdr3_nt: TGTGCCAGCCGGGACAGGGACTACAATGAGCAGTTCTTC
d_call: TRBD1; clone_size: .; v_call: TRBV12-3/TRBV12-4; j_call: TRBJ1-1; cdr3_aa: CASNLGTDKAFF; cdr3_nt: TGTGCCAGCAATCTGGGGACAGATAAAGCTTTCTTT
d_call: .; clone_size: .; v_call: TRBV10-1; j_call: TRBJ2-1; cdr3_aa: CASSADSYNEQFF; cdr3_nt: TGCGCCAGCAGTGCGGACAGCTACAATGAGCAGTTCTTC
d_call: .; clone_size: .; v_call: TRBV23-1; j_call: TRBJ1-6; cdr3_aa: CASSQSLKSPSGISYNSPLHF; cdr3_nt: TGCGCCAGCAGTCAATCCCTCAAATCCCCCTCAGGGATCTCCTATAATTCACCCCTCCACTTT